This section outlines one T cell receptor (beta chain) sequence together with its context. Its antigen target is currently unknown. No much larger clone exists at a distance of one base, and base qualities are not known. Library preparation used the immunoSEQ multiplex PCR assay. The multiplex PCR relied on a mix of 60 forward primers for TCR Vbeta segments and 13 reverse primers for TCR Jbeta segments. A multiplex PCR assay on genomic DNA amplified the CDR3 region of rearranged TCR beta genes. Amplified TCR beta libraries were sequenced as 87-base-pair reads on the Illumina HiSeq System. From the authors' description of their analysis: Across the 670 or so repertoires, a later analysis counted roughly 84 million unique TCR beta chains, 9.5 million to 13 million of which were shared by at least two donors. Raw reads were error-corrected and collapsed into unique sequences by a nearest-neighbor algorithm in which closely related sequences were merged to remove PCR and sequencing errors. CDR3 sequences were aligned to IMGT reference sequences to assign V, D and J gene segments. Each retained sequence needed at least a six-nucleotide match to both a V gene segment and a J gene segment. Rearrangements were called productive when the CDR3 lacked stop codons and stayed in frame with V and J; all others were non-productive. Following IMGT convention, CDR3 was defined as the stretch from the second conserved V-encoded cysteine to the conserved J-encoded phenylalanine. In an earlier analysis of some 550 of the donors, sequences lacking an unambiguous match to a single V gene segment were excluded. An earlier analysis of about 590 of the donors classified V segments as functional when productive rearrangements were above 56.7% and as segregating when the standard deviation between donors was above 5%. A statistical classification framework was developed to diagnose cytomegalovirus status using the catalog of TCR beta chain sequences. A later analysis assigned V and J genes by comparing TCR nucleotide sequences with IMGT/GENE-DB human TR gene sequences. In a later analysis, CDR3 sequences and most-parsimonious VDJ recombination scenarios were assigned using the TCRdist pipeline. A later analysis defined each TCR beta chain by its CDR3 amino acid sequence plus V-gene family, and excluded reads lacking a unique V-gene family. As a way to deal with suspected cross-contamination and a sequencing artifact, a later analysis dropped nearly 600 nucleotide sequences that were highly shared and had low generation probability. A later analysis calculated a clonal expansion index for each public chain from normalized within-repertoire ranks of inferred template counts. In a later analysis, generation probabilities were computed using a VDJ recombination model fitted to out-of-frame rearrangements, and the results were checked against IGoR. In a later analysis, hypergeometric tests were used to score TCR-TCR, TCR-HLA and TCR-CMV co-occurrence, with a repertoire-size bias correction applied to TCR pairs. To estimate false discovery rates, a later analysis permuted the HLA or CMV assignments 20 times. In a later analysis, co-occurring TCRs were grouped using DBSCAN, with TCRdist sequence similarity added in when clustering inside HLA-allele-positive subsets. For co-occurrence clustering, repertoires with fewer than 30,000 or more than 120,000 public chains were excluded, along with four or five repertoires with anomalous nucleotide sharing. Here the immuneACCESS table is served through TCRdb, limited to in-frame sequences with V and J called. Missing clones are a known gap in these copies; in checked studies unresolved V genes cover under half, and the rest lacks a known reason. The DNA gave D and trimming, while V, J and clone size come from that table. Recorded for this sample are fewer than 250,000 clones; around 80% of them occurred a single time. Of the sample, approximately 6.5% is held by the ten largest clones.

V trim: 4 bases; J trim: 5 bases; unmatched bases: 9. There are 15 amino acids in the CDR3, from cysteine to phenylalanine inclusive. The retained sequence is limited to the CDR3, 45 bases, with the frame set at the first base. The CDR1 and CDR2 encoded by the germline V gene are SGHRS and YFSETQ. The cohort comprised around 690 healthy bone marrow donors. At the time of sampling, all cohort members were nominally healthy, though unrecorded immune exposures were likely present. The donor was CMV seropositive and belonged to the group of about 290 seropositive cohort members. Every donor gave a peripheral blood sample, and the peripheral blood mononuclear cells from that sample were used for TCR beta sequencing. The Qiagen DNeasy Blood Extraction Kit was used to extract genomic DNA from the blood cell samples. The data originate from a study of cytomegalovirus exposure and HLA in healthy donors (dated by TCRdb to the late 2010s). Broadly, across the study: An earlier analysis of some 600 of the donors reported 250 to 300 Gb of sequence data and roughly 120 million unique TCR beta sequences obtained from approximately 180 million T cells. An early release that covered around 590 HLA-typed donors contained approximately 300 gigabases of sequencing data and 80 million or so unique TCR sequences. The genetic ancestry cluster associated with self-reported Caucasian donors included 65% to 90% of the roughly 410 genotyped donors. The aim of the study was to test whether cataloging public T cell receptors could identify signatures of past pathogen exposure. The study used immunosequencing to profile the T cell repertoires of more than 650 subjects and linked those repertoires to cytomegalovirus serostatus. Along with the 666-subject first cohort, a separate validation cohort of over a hundred different subjects was used. To predict cytomegalovirus infection status, the study brought together high-throughput TCR immunosequencing, statistical association of individual TCRs with disease status, and machine learning. A later analysis re-examined previously published TCR beta repertoires from just over 650 donors and added high-resolution HLA genotyping to investigate patterns of TCR occurrence. The later analysis used no new phenotypic data to find candidate immune exposures, relying instead on TCR beta sequences and their occurrence across donors. In an earlier analysis of around 540 of the donors, high-throughput TCR beta sequencing was used to judge whether each TCR beta V gene segment behaved as functional or pseudogenic. Donor age, sex, ethnicity and CMV serostatus were compiled alongside the repertoire data. Genome-wide SNP genotypes for about 55% of the roughly 670 donors were used in a later genetic analysis, which treated that subset as a discovery cohort. Every discovery cohort repertoire had been produced on one sequencing platform. HLA typing covered class I and class II loci at four-digit resolution. Typing coverage varied by locus: about 620-630 donors for A, B, C, DRB1 and DQB1; 500 to 550 for DQA1; approximately 570 for DPA1; fewer than 480 for DPB1. Several DR-DQ haplotypes were handled as single units for association and clustering because linkage in the cohort was strong. On average, around 230,000 unique TCR beta nucleotide sequences were sequenced per donor among a few hundred genotyped donors of the cohort, with 15% to 20% of those sequences being non-productive. The paper's findings and limits, for the study overall: Several of the top co-occurrence clusters appeared to be linked to parvovirus B19, influenza, CMV and Epstein-Barr virus, according to a later analysis. Immune exposure information for the cohort was limited to CMV serostatus. The classifier was reported to diagnose cytomegalovirus status with high specificity and sensitivity in both the original and validation cohorts. The presence/absence analyses assumed that sequencing depth was roughly uniform across donors, and that assumption may not be true. In a later genetic analysis, fewer N-insertions in productive TCRs were reported among donors in an Asian-associated ancestry cluster than the approximately 670-donor mean. A later genetic analysis associated a missense DCLRE1C variant with V-gene and J-gene trimming of TCR beta chains, and an independent cohort replicated the association. A cluster of highly shared sequence variants was judged likely to represent a technical artifact of the sequencing pipeline. Assigning TCR associations to individual alleles was difficult when HLA alleles, especially DR and DQ, strongly co-occurred. In vitro tests confirmed that a few of the cytomegalovirus-associated TCR beta chains recognize cytomegalovirus antigens. In a later analysis, HLA-associated TCR beta chains were found to be more clonally expanded and to have lower generation probabilities than equally common non-associated chains. A later analysis found that TCR association rates varied across HLA loci, with DRB1 alleles showing the most associated TCRs and HLA-C alleles the fewest. Because counts were too low, about 18 rarely observed V segments, including chromosome 9 orphons, were left out of the earlier analysis of roughly 600 of the donors. This cohort had only TCR beta chains sequenced, and the lack of alpha or paired-chain data limited which features could be detected. Because the 87-base-pair reads could not distinguish some IMGT-functional V segments, including TRBV6-2 and TRBV6-3, those segments were excluded. A further reported finding was that TCR beta sequences accurately predicted the HLA-A and HLA-B alleles for most subjects in the first cohort. HLA typing was unavailable for some donors at each locus, so association tests used only the typed subset. In the study, approximately 150 TCR beta chains were listed as associated with cytomegalovirus. A later analysis associated approximately 17,000 TCR beta sequences with specific HLA alleles at a false discovery rate of 0.05. In a later analysis, most CMV-associated TCR beta chains were found to appear HLA-restricted, with HLA associations seemingly driven largely by CMV exposure. In an earlier analysis of approximately 590 of the donors, most TCR beta V segments appeared in productive rearrangements about 87% or about 30% of the time, broadly matching IMGT annotations. Most TCR sequences were observed very rarely across donors, whereas some public TCRs were present in many individuals. Linkage disequilibrium might explain the correlated functional status among segregating V segments, but an unknown experimental factor could not be excluded. The authors suggested that the approach could potentially be generalized to other disease states and immunological phenotypes.

The chain employs TRBV5-1 and TRBJ1-1; 9 bases in the middle match TRBD1. The specimen was PBMCs. This TCR derives from a man aged 35 to 55 in good health and CMV-seropositive. The CDR3 protein: CASSPRTGELTEAFF. The sequenced DNA: TGCGCCAGCAGCCCACGGACAGGGGAGTTAACTGAAGCTTTCTTT. When the CDR3 is completed using the reference TRBV5-1 and TRBJ1-1 genes on either side, the full variable domain is KAGVTQTPRYLIKTRGQQVTLSCSPISGHRSVSWYQQTPGQGLQFLFEYFSETQRNKGNFPGRFSGRQFSNSRSEMNVSTLELGDSALYLCASSPRTGELTEAFFGQGTRLTVV.